The T cell receptor (beta chain) under discussion was sequenced for a study of cytomegalovirus exposure and HLA in healthy donors. The CDR3 sequence is 15 residues long. Germline-derived CDR1 and CDR2 are KGHSH and LQKENI. The V end was cut by 1 base, the J end by 3 bases, with 11 bases between. PCR primers comprised 60 Vbeta and 13 Jbeta primers. The protocol was immunoSEQ multiplex PCR, while the TCRdb copy is restricted to in-frame clones and leaves out a portion. The sample contains about 120,000 clones, about 86% of which appear only once. What was sequenced was PBMCs. V usage is TRBV18 and J usage is TRBJ2-3; the D gene is possibly TRBD2 (5 bases). This clonotype was sampled from a woman between 35 and 50 years old in good health and CMV-seronegative. The CDR3 here is CASSPLLEVTDTQYF. The CDR3, as DNA: TGTGCCAGCTCACCACTTTTGGAGGTTACAGATACGCAGTATTTT.